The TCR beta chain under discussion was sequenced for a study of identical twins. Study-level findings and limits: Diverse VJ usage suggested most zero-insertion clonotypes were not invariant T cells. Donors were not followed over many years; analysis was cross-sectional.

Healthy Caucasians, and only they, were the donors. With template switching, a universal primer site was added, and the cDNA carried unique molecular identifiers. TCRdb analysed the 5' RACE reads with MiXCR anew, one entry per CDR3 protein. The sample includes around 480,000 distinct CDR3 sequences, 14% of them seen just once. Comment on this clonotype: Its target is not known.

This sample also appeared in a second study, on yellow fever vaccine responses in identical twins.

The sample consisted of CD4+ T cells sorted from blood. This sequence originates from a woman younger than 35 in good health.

The CDR3 region has the DNA TGTGCCAGTAGTATTCGGCCCGCACGTGAAGAGACCCAGTACTTC. Translated, it gives CASSIRPAREETQYF. The chain employs TRBV19 and TRBJ2-5; no reliable D call. The CDR3 is 15 residues long. The V end lost 3 bases, the J end lost 3 bases, and 14 bases lay between the germline ends. In germline, CDR1 is LNHDA, CDR2 SQIVND (reference sequence).